Sequencing of this T cell receptor beta chain was carried out in a study of T cell responses to AZD1222 COVID-19 vaccine. Repertoires were generated with immunoSEQ multiplex PCR, while TCRdb's copy carries only in-frame clones and drops some. This table has fewer than 100,000 clones, roughly 84% appearing once. General study findings and limits: Among vaccine-associated CD4 TCRs, coverage spanned spike, with dominance at 160-218 and 743-854. White British donors predominated, females outnumbered males, and clonal diversity was possibly underestimated.

Germline CDR1 and CDR2: MNHEY and SVGAGI. Trimming left V 7 bases short and J 3 bases short, with 13 bases between. The CDR3 totals 13 residues. Regarding this clone: Its antigen is unknown.

The TCR originated in an adult in good health. This chain links TRBV6-5 with TRBJ2-7, with D tentatively TRBD2 (5 bases). The sequences come from peripheral blood, collected on day 0 of AZD1222 vaccination. CDR3 nucleotides: TGTGCCAGCACTGTACTAGGTAGCTACGAGCAGTACTTC. Protein sequence: CASTVLGSYEQYF.